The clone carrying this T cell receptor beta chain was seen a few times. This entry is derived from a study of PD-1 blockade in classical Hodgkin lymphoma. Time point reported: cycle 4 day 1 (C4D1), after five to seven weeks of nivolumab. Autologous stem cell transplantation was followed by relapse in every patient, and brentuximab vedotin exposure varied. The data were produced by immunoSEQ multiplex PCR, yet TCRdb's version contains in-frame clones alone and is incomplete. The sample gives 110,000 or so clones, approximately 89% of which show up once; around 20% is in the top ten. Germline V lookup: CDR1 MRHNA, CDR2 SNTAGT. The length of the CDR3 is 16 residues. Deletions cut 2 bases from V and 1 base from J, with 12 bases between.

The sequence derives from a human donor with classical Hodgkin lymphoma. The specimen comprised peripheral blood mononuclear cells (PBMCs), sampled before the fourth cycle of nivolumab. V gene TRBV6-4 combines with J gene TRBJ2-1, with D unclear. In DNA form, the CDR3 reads TGTGCCAGCAGTGACACAGCCAGTAGATCCTACAATGAGCAGTTCTTC. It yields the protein CASSDTASRSYNEQFF.